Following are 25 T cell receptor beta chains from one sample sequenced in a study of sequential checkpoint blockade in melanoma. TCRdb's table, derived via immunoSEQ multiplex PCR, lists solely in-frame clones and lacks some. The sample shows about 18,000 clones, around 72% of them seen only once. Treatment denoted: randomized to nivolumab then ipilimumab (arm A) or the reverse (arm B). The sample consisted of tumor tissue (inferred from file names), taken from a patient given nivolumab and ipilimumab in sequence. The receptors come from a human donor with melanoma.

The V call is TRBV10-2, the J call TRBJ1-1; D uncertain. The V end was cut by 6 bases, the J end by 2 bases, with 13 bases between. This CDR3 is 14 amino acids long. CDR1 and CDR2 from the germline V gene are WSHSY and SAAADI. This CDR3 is CASRGMQDNTEAFF. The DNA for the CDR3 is TGCGCCAGCAGGGGTATGCAGGATAACACTGAAGCTTTCTTT.

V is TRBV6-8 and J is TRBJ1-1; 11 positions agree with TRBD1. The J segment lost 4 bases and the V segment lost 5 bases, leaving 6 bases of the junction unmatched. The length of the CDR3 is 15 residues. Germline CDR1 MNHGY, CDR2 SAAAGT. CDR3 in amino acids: CASSGRDRGTTEAFF. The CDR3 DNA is TGTGCCAGCAGTGGAAGGGACAGGGGGACCACTGAAGCTTTCTTT.

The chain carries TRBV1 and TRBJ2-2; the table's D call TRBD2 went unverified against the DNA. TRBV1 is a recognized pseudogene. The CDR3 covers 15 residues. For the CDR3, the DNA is TGCGCCAGCAGCCCTCCCGCGGGAGGCACCGGGGAGCTGTTTTTT. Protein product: CASSPPAGGTGELFF.

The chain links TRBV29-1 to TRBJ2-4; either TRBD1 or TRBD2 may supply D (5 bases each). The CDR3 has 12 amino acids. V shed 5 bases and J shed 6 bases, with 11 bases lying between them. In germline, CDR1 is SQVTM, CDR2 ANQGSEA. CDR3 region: CSVLTGGNIQYF. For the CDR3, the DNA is TGCAGCGTTCTCACAGGAGGAAACATTCAGTACTTC. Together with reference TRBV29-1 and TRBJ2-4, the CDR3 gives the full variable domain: SAVISQKPSRDICQRGTSLTIQCQVDSQVTMMFWYRQQPGQSLTLIATANQGSEATYESGFVIDKFPISRPNLTFSTLTVSNMSPEDSSIYLCSVLTGGNIQYFGAGTRLSVL.

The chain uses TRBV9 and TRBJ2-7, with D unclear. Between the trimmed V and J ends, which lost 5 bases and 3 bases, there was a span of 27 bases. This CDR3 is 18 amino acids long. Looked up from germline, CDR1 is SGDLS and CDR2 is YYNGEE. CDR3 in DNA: TGTGCCAGCAGTTTAACGGCAGTTTCAGGTGGAAGCTACTACGAGCAGTACTTC. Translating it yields CASSLTAVSGGSYYEQYF. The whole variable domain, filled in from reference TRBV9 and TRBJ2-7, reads DSGVTQTPKHLITATGQRVTLRCSPRSGDLSVYWYQQSLDQGLQFLIQYYNGEERAKGNILERFSAQQFPDLHSELNLSSLELGDSALYFCASSLTAVSGGSYYEQYFGPGTRLTVT.

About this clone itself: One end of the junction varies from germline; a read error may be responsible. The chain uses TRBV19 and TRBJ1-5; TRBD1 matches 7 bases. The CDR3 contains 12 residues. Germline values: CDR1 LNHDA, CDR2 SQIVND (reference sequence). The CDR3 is CASSIDPGQVRF. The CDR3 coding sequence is TGTGCCAGTAGTATAGACCCCGGACAGGTGCGGTTT.

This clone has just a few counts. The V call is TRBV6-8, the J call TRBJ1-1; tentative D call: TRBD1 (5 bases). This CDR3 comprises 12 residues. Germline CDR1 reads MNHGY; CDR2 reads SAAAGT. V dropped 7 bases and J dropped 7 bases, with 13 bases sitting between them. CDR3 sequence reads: CASKPGVGEAFF. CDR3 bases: TGTGCCAGCAAGCCGGGGGTCGGTGAAGCTTTCTTT.

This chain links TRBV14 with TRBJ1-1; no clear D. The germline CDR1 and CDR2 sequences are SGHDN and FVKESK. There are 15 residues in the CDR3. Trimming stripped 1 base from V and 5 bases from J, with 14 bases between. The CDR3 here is CASSQASSGRTEAFF. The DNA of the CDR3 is TGTGCCAGCAGCCAAGCAAGTTCGGGTAGGACTGAAGCTTTCTTT.

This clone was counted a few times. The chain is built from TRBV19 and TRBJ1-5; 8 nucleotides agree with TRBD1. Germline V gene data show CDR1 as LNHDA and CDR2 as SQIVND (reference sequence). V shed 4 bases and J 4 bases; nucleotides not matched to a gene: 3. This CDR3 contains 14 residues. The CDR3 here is CASSRDRWNQPQHF. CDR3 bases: TGTGCCAGTAGTAGGGACAGGTGGAATCAGCCCCAGCATTTT.

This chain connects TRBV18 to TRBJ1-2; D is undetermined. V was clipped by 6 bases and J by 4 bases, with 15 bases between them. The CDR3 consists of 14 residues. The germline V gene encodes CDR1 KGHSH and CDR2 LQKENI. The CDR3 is CASSDVAKLYGYTF. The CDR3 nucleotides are TGTGCCAGCTCCGACGTCGCAAAACTCTATGGCTACACCTTC.

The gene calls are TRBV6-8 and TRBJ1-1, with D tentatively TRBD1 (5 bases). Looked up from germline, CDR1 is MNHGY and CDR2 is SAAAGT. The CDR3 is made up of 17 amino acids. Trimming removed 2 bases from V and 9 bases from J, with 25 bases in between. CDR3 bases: TGTGCCAGCAGTTACAGGCAACAGCGAGTTCCAGGACATAAAGCTTTCTTT. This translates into CASSYRQQRVPGHKAFF.

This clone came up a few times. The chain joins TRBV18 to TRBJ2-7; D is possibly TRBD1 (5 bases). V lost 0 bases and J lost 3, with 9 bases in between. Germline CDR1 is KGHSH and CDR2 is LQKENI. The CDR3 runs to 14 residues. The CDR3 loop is CASSPPPQGYEQYF. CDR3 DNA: TGTGCCAGCTCACCACCGCCCCAGGGCTACGAGCAGTACTTC. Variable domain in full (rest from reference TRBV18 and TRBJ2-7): NAGVMQNPRHLVRRRGQEARLRCSPMKGHSHVYWYRQLPEEGLKFMVYLQKENIIDESGMPKERFSAEFPKEGPSILRIQQVVRGDSAAYFCASSPPPQGYEQYFGPGTRLTVT.

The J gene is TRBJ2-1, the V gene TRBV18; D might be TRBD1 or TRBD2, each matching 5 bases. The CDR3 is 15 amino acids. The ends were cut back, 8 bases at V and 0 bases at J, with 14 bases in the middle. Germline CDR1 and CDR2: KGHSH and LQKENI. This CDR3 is CASLADSTSYNEQFF. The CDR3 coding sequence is TGTGCCAGCCTAGCCGACAGTACCTCCTACAATGAGCAGTTCTTC.

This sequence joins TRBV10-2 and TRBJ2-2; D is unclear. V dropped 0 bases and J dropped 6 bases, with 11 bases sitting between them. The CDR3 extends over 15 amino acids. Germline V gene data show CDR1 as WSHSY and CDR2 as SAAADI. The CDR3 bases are TGCGCCAGCAGTGAGTCGGTGGATTGGGCCGGGGAGCTGTTTTTT. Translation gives CASSESVDWAGELFF.

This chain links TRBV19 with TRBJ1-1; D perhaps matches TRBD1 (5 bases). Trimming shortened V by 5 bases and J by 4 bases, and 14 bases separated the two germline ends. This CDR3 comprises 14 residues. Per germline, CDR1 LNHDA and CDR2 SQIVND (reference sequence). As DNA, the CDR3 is TGTGCCAGTAGTGTTTGGGGGTCGGGCACTGAAGCTTTCTTT. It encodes CASSVWGSGTEAFF.

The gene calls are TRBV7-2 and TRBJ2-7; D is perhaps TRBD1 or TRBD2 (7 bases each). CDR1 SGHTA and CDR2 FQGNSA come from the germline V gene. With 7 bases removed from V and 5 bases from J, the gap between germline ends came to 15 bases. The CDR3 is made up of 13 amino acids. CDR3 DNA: TGTGCCAGCACCCTGGGAGGGGGCCACGAGCAGTACTTC. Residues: CASTLGGGHEQYF. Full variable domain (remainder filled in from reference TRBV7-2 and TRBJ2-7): GAGVSQSPSNKVTEKGKDVELRCDPISGHTALYWYRQSLGQGLEFLIYFQGNSAPDKSGLPSDRFSAERTGGSVSTLTIQRTQQEDSAVYLCASTLGGGHEQYFGPGTRLTVT.

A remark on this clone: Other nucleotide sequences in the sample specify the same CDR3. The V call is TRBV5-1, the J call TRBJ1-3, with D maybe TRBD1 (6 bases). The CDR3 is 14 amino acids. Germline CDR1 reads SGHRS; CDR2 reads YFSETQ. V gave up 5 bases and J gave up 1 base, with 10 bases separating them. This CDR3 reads CASSSQGSGNTIYF. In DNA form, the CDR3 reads TGCGCCAGCAGTTCACAGGGTTCTGGAAACACCATATATTTT.

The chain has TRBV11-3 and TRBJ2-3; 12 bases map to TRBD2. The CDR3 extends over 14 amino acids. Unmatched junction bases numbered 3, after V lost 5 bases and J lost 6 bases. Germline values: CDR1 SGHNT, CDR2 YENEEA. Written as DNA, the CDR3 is TGTGCCAGCAGCAGGACTAGCGGGGCGGATACGCAGTATTTT. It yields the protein CASSRTSGADTQYF.

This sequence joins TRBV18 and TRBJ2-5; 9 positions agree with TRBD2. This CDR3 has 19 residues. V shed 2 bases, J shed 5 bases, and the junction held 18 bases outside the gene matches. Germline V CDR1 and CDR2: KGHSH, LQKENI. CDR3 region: CASSPRVQGTSSLSETQYF. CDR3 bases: TGTGCCAGCTCACCAAGGGTCCAAGGGACTAGCTCCTTGTCCGAGACCCAGTACTTC. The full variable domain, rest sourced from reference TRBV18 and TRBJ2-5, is NAGVMQNPRHLVRRRGQEARLRCSPMKGHSHVYWYRQLPEEGLKFMVYLQKENIIDESGMPKERFSAEFPKEGPSILRIQQVVRGDSAAYFCASSPRVQGTSSLSETQYFGPGTRLLVL.

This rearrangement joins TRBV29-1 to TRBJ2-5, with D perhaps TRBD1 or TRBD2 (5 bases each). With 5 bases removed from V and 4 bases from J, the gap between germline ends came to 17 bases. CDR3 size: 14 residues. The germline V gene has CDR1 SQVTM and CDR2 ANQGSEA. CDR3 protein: CSVILGVLRETQYF. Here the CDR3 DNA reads TGCAGCGTTATCCTGGGGGTCTTGAGAGAGACCCAGTACTTC.

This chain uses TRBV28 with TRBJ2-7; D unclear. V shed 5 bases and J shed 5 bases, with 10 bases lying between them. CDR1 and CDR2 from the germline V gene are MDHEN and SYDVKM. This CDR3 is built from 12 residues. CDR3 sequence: CASSASVHEQYF. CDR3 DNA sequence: TGTGCCAGCAGTGCGTCAGTACACGAGCAGTACTTC.

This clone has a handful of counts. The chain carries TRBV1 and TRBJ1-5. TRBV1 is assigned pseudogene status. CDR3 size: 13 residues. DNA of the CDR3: TGCGCCAGCGCCCGGGACCAGATGCAGCCCCAGCATTTT. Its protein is CASARDQMQPQHF.

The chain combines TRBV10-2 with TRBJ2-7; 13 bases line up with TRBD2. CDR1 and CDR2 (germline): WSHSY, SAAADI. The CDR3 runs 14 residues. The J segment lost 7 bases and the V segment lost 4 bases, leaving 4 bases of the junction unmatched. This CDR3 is CASSGLAGGVEQYF. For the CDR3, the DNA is TGCGCCAGCAGTGGACTAGCGGGAGGAGTTGAGCAGTACTTC.

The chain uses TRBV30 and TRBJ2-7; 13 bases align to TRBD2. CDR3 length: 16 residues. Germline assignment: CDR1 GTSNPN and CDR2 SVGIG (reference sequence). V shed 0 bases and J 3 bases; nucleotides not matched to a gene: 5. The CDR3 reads CAWSVRWTSGGYEQYF. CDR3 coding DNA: TGTGCCTGGAGTGTACGTTGGACTAGCGGGGGCTACGAGCAGTACTTC.

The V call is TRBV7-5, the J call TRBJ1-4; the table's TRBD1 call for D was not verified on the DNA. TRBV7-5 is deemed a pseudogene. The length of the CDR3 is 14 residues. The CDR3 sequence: CASSTTGIGEKLFF. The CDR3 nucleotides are TGTGCCAGCAGCACCACAGGGATAGGTGAAAAACTGTTTTTT.